This T cell receptor beta chain was profiled in a study of a mutant IDH1 vaccine in newly diagnosed glioma. In the study overall: Vaccination began 4-6 weeks post radiotherapy alone, or with temozolomide cycles.

The CDR3 runs 11 residues. V lost 0 bases to trimming and J lost 16 bases, with 10 bases between them. Germline V CDR1 and CDR2: SNHLY, FYNNEI. Some clones are missing from TCRdb's copy, which holds only in-frame ones; the method was immunoSEQ multiplex PCR. The sample has about 33,000 clones; around four fifths are singletons. General study findings and limits: Of all patients, under 95% showed vaccine-induced immune responses.

Sample time point: week 35, safety follow-up. Every vaccination contained 300 ug of the mutant IDH1 20-mer peptide and was paired with topical imiquimod. Weeks 1, 3, 5, 7, 11, 15, 19 and 23 were when patients received their eight vaccinations. As to this clone: The antigen is not known.

The sequence came from a man aged 40-49 years with glioma. Some clones in this sample may be carry-over from other donors' samples. The chain has TRBV2 and TRBJ2-1; unclear D gene. This specimen was PBMCs, taken from a glioma patient whose treatment included an IDH1 peptide vaccine. DNA for the CDR3: TGTGCCAGCAGTGAAGCGGGTACGACCTTCTTC. It codes for CASSEAGTTFF.